Detailed here is one T cell receptor beta chain. The CDR3 runs 14 residues. The V gene's germline CDR1 is LNHDA and CDR2 SQIVND (reference sequence). Trimming at V came to 6 bases and at J to 5 bases, leaving 5 bases not matched to a gene. This entry is derived from a study of blood T cell repertoires in COVID-19. Study-level background: Collection of acute and convalescent COVID-19 samples took place in the United States, Italy and Spain. PBMCs, B-cell-depleted T cells, or T cells provided the cDNA or gDNA that made up the material.

Using immunoSEQ multiplex PCR, the repertoire was profiled, and TCRdb retains in-frame clones only, with some absent. Here the sample spans 200,000 to 250,000 clones, around 84% being singletons. The chain couples TRBV19 to TRBJ1-5, with 9 bases that match TRBD1. Material for sequencing was peripheral blood. The TCR comes from a man aged 45-60 years who had recovered from COVID-19. This CDR3 reads CASRSGTGHQPQHF. The CDR3 nucleotides read TGTGCCAGTAGATCCGGGACAGGGCATCAGCCCCAGCATTTT.